This TCR beta chain was sequenced during a study of regulatory T cells in long-lasting Graves disease. Library construction for TCR beta used iRepertoire HTBI primers and Arm-PCR of CDR3 regions. MiXCR was run by TCRdb on the multiplex PCR reads, yielding one entry per CDR3 protein. The repertoire includes approximately 400,000 distinct CDR3 sequences, over 14% of them detected once, and about 8.3% sits in the top ten. Many counts were recorded for this clonotype. The CDR3 is 15 residues long. Germline loops: CDR1 SGHAT, CDR2 FQNNGV. Trimming pared 5 bases from V and 5 bases from J, leaving 18 bases between. Sample time point: newly diagnosed GD, antithyroid drugs for less than 3 months. The TCR library was made from RNA that had been extracted from PBMCs in TRIzol. These data also formed part of another study, on T cells in Graves' hyperthyroidism and ophthalmopathy. That paper adds: Across 18 months, stable Graves' hyperthyroidism was marked by no progression to ophthalmopathy. Lactation, pregnancy, other autoimmune disease or uncontrolled infection led to exclusion of patients.

The rearrangement joins TRBV11-2 to TRBJ1-2, with a possible D match to TRBD1 (6 bases). The clonotype was recovered from a woman aged 40 to 49 with Graves disease. The sample in question was peripheral blood mononuclear cells (PBMCs), obtained at new diagnosis, from a patient treated with antithyroid drugs. The CDR3 reads CASSPGDARGYGYTF. In DNA, the CDR3 is TGTGCCAGCAGCCCAGGGGACGCCCGCGGGTATGGCTACACCTTC.